What follows are 21 T cell receptor beta chains derived from one specimen sequenced in a study of T-cell memory formation after mild COVID-19. MiXCR, run by TCRdb on the 5' RACE reads, gives a single entry per CDR3 protein. The sample lists some 250,000 distinct CDR3 sequences; more than 8% were seen once. The sequencing sample was made of PBMCs or a T cell subset sorted from them (not recorded which). These receptors all stem from a man in his late teens or twenties who had mild COVID-19 (a few samples of this study predate the infection). Cell type and time point are not known.

In this sample, this clonotype turned up a few times. The chain combines TRBV20-1 with TRBJ2-7; no clear D. Germline CDR1 is DFQATT and CDR2 is SNEGSKA (reference sequence). The CDR3 extends over 13 amino acids. Between the trimmed V and J ends, which lost 0 bases and 4 bases, there was a span of 10 bases. The chain's CDR3 is CSARDPGRYEQYF. In DNA form, the CDR3 reads TGCAGTGCTAGAGATCCGGGTCGGTACGAGCAGTACTTC.

V gene TRBV6-5 combines with J gene TRBJ2-7; D perhaps matches TRBD2 (6 bases). V dropped 6 bases and J dropped 3 bases, with 12 bases sitting between them. Germline assignment: CDR1 MNHEY and CDR2 SVGAGI. This CDR3 is built from 13 residues. The CDR3 reads CASRSGQGYEQYF. In nucleotides, the CDR3 is TGTGCCAGCAGGAGCGGGCAAGGCTACGAGCAGTACTTC.

This chain uses TRBV6-1 with TRBJ1-1; D unclear. Germline-derived CDR1 and CDR2 are MNHNS and SASEGT. CDR3 length equals 14 residues. V was shortened by 6 bases and J by 4 bases, with 15 bases between the two germline ends. CDR3 coding DNA: TGTGCCAGCAGCGACAACCCGGTTGGCACTGAAGCTTTCTTT. The encoded protein is CASSDNPVGTEAFF.

This clonotype has only a few counts. The chain carries TRBV11-2 and TRBJ2-2; D unclear. CDR3 length: 11 amino acids. Germline values: CDR1 SGHAT, CDR2 FQNNGV. V was shortened by 3 bases and J by 10 bases, with 6 bases between the two germline ends. The CDR3 sequence is CASSFGVELFF. In DNA form, the CDR3 reads TGTGCCAGCAGCTTTGGAGTGGAGCTGTTTTTT.

This clonotype has just a few counts. V usage is TRBV7-2 and J usage is TRBJ2-5; 9 bases agree with TRBD2. V trimming: 2 bases; J trimming: 3 bases; junction bases outside the gene matches: 7. This CDR3 is 16 amino acids long. Germline CDR1 SGHTA, CDR2 FQGNSA. In nucleotides, the CDR3 is TGTGCCAGCAGCTTATTCGTCGCTAGCGGGAAAGAGACCCAGTACTTC. This sequence encodes CASSLFVASGKETQYF.

This clonotype was detected a few times. V usage is TRBV5-1 and J usage is TRBJ2-1, with D hard to call. The CDR3 runs to 11 residues. Germline V gives CDR1 SGHRS, CDR2 YFSETQ. V lost 6 bases to trimming and J lost 3 bases, with 4 bases between them. The chain's CDR3 is CASKDYNEQFF. The DNA of the CDR3 is TGCGCCAGCAAGGACTACAATGAGCAGTTCTTC.

This clonotype came up many times. The CDR3 DNA reads TGTGCCAGCAGTTTAGGCAGGGTCTATCAGCCCCAGCATTTT. Amino acid sequence: CASSLGRVYQPQHF. The rearrangement links TRBV12-3 or TRBV12-4 to TRBJ1-5, with a possible D match to TRBD1 (5 bases). The CDR3 length is 14 residues. The V and J ends lost 1 base and 5 bases respectively, with 9 bases between them.

This clonotype was detected a few times. The J gene is TRBJ2-2, the V gene TRBV29-1, with 10 bases that match TRBD2. This CDR3 is built from 15 residues. Germline assignment: CDR1 SQVTM and CDR2 ANQGSEA. After removal of 3 bases from V and 8 bases from J, the junction contained 9 bases not matched to a gene. CDR3 protein: CSVDLASGGVGELFF. The DNA for the CDR3 is TGCAGCGTTGATTTGGCTAGCGGGGGTGTAGGGGAGCTGTTTTTT.

The chain recombines TRBV6-1 with TRBJ1-5, with D possibly matching TRBD1 (5 bases). V was shortened by 2 bases and J by 6 bases, with 11 bases between the two germline ends. The CDR3 consists of 14 residues. Germline CDR1 and CDR2: MNHNS and SASEGT. The CDR3 DNA reads as TGTGCCAGCAGTGAACGGGGGACCCCTCAGCCCCAGCATTTT. It codes for CASSERGTPQPQHF.

This clonotype was found a few times. CDR3 amino acids: CASTHRGPINTIYF. For the CDR3, the DNA is TGTGCCAGCACTCACCGGGGACCCATAAACACCATATATTTT. The chain uses TRBV6-5 and TRBJ1-3; D is perhaps TRBD1 (5 bases). CDR3 size: 14 residues. Deletions cut 7 bases from V and 6 bases from J, with 16 bases between. Germline values: CDR1 MNHEY, CDR2 SVGAGI.

At least ten counts were recorded for this clonotype. The V gene is TRBV5-1, the J gene TRBJ2-3, with 11 positions matching TRBD2. The germline V gene encodes CDR1 SGHRS and CDR2 YFSETQ. With V trimmed by 4 bases and J by 5 bases, 3 bases remained unmatched. The CDR3 is 14 residues long. DNA for the CDR3: TGCGCCAGCAGCCTAGGACTAGCGGGAGATACGCAGTATTTT. Its translation is CASSLGLAGDTQYF.

The chain combines TRBV6-5 with TRBJ1-2, with a possible D match to TRBD1 (6 bases). The CDR3 runs to 15 residues. V was shortened by 0 bases and J by 4 bases, with 12 bases between the two germline ends. Looked up from germline, CDR1 is MNHEY and CDR2 is SVGAGI. Here the CDR3 reads CASSYSRGGGYGYTF. The CDR3 DNA follows: TGTGCCAGCAGTTACTCGCGGGGAGGGGGCTATGGCTACACCTTC.

The chain uses TRBV27 and TRBJ2-4; D possibly corresponds to TRBD1 (5 bases). From germline, CDR1 is MNHEY and CDR2 SMNVEV (reference sequence). V lost 4 bases to trimming and J lost 3 bases, with 10 bases between them. The CDR3 sequence is 14 residues long. The CDR3 region is CASSSYDSKNIQYF. In DNA, the CDR3 is TGTGCCAGCAGTTCCTACGACAGCAAAAACATTCAGTACTTC.

This clonotype was found a few times. The chain is built from TRBV28 and TRBJ2-2; D is unresolved. Germline V gene lookup returns CDR1 MDHEN and CDR2 SYDVKM. V lost 6 bases to trimming and J lost 3 bases, with 11 bases between them. CDR3 length equals 14 residues. In DNA form, the CDR3 reads TGTGCCAGCAGCCCCATAACCTACACCGGGGAGCTGTTTTTT. The encoded protein is CASSPITYTGELFF.

The gene calls are TRBV7-9 and TRBJ2-3; D unclear. CDR1 and CDR2 (germline): SEHNR, FQNEAQ (reference sequence). Trimming shortened V by 6 bases and J by 3 bases, and 7 bases separated the two germline ends. CDR3 length: 12 amino acids. CDR3 bases: TGTGCCAGCAGGGAACAGACAGATACGCAGTATTTT. Protein: CASREQTDTQYF.

V gene TRBV4-1 combines with J gene TRBJ1-4; D remains unclear. This CDR3 comprises 14 residues. Trimming took off 1 base at V and 8 bases at J, with 11 bases between the two ends. Germline-derived CDR1 and CDR2 are MGHRA and YSYEKL. This CDR3 reads CASSQAPGLEKLFF. The CDR3 nucleotides read TGCGCCAGCAGCCAAGCACCAGGTTTAGAAAAACTGTTTTTT.

The table lists this clonotype with many counts. The J gene is TRBJ2-1, the V gene TRBV5-1; 7 nucleotides line up with TRBD2. CDR3 length: 14 amino acids. J was trimmed by 4 bases and V by 0 bases; bases with no gene match: 1. Germline-derived CDR1 and CDR2 are SGHRS and YFSETQ. This CDR3 is CASSLGREYNEQFF. For the CDR3, the DNA is TGCGCCAGCAGCTTGGGGCGGGAGTACAATGAGCAGTTCTTC.

In this sample, this clonotype turned up many times. The rearrangement uses TRBV7-3 and TRBJ2-7, with 7 nucleotides matching TRBD2. CDR1 and CDR2 from the germline V gene are SGHTA and FQGTGA. CDR3 length: 14 amino acids. V shed 2 bases, J shed 4 bases, and the junction held 5 bases outside the gene matches. The CDR3: CASSLGGESYEQYF. The DNA for the CDR3 is TGTGCCAGCAGCTTAGGGGGGGAGAGTTACGAGCAGTACTTC.

In this sample, this clonotype turned up many times. The chain is built from TRBV12-3 or TRBV12-4 and TRBJ2-1, with TRBD2 identical over 10 bases. Trimming at V came to 5 bases and at J to 10 bases, leaving 14 bases not matched to a gene. The CDR3 runs 16 residues. The CDR3 region is CASSPFGSGGAQEQFF. In DNA form, the CDR3 reads TGTGCCAGCAGTCCATTCGGGAGCGGGGGGGCGCAGGAGCAGTTCTTC.

The CDR3 DNA is TGTGCCAGCAGCTTAGAGCGGGGGGATGAGCAGTTCTTC. Translation: CASSLERGDEQFF. The rearrangement joins TRBV7-2 to TRBJ2-1; the match to TRBD2 covers 9 bases. The length of the CDR3 is 13 residues. Trimming at V came to 1 base and at J to 8 bases, leaving 0 bases not matched to a gene. The germline V gene encodes CDR1 SGHTA and CDR2 FQGNSA.

This rearrangement joins TRBV6-5 to TRBJ1-2; 9 bases are a match to TRBD1. The CDR3 loop spans 15 amino acids. CDR1 is MNHEY and CDR2 is SVGAGI in the germline V gene. With V trimmed by 5 bases and J by 1 base, 5 bases remained unmatched. The CDR3 sequence is CASSLRTGVNYGYTF. Here the CDR3 DNA reads TGTGCCAGCAGTCTGCGGACAGGGGTTAACTATGGCTACACCTTC.